This record concerns one T cell receptor (beta chain) sequence. As yet, its antigen is unknown. The sample originates from a study of shared clonotypes between healthy human individuals. The assay was immunoSEQ multiplex PCR, and TCRdb's table has in-frame clones only and misses some. There are hundreds of thousands of clones in the sample; 95% to 98% occur only once, and approximately 0.057% lies in the top ten. Donors were healthy HIV-negative adults without recent acute infections or vaccinations. Whole-study findings and limits: Depth was large, yet rarefaction showed that sorted-subset sequencing was incomplete.

This CDR3 has 14 residues. The V gene lost 5 bases and the J gene lost 7 bases, with 14 bases spanning the gap. The germline CDR1 and CDR2 sequences are MDHEN and SYDVKM. The clonotype was recovered from a woman in her 30s in good health. This chain connects TRBV28 to TRBJ2-2, with D maybe TRBD1 (6 bases). Material for sequencing was naive CD4+ T cells sorted from blood. Subset described: CD45RA+ positively selected. The CDR3 loop reads CASSHIMDSGELFF. The CDR3 nucleotides are TGTGCCAGCAGTCATATAATGGACAGCGGGGAGCTGTTTTTT.